This T cell receptor (beta chain) was retrieved from a study of blood T cell repertoires in COVID-19. The CDR3 runs 14 residues. The V end lost 3 bases, the J end lost 3 bases, and 7 bases lay between the germline ends. Germline V gene lookup returns CDR1 SGHDT and CDR2 YYEEEE. The repertoire was sequenced with immunoSEQ multiplex PCR; TCRdb's copy has only in-frame clones and lacks some. The sample yields under 250,000 clones, about four fifths seen once. The V call is TRBV5-6, the J call TRBJ1-6; D unresolved. This clonotype was obtained from a man aged 50 to 60 with active or convalescent COVID-19. Sequencing was done on a sample of peripheral blood. This CDR3 is CASSSRGYNSPLHF. DNA for the CDR3: TGTGCCAGCAGCTCCCGGGGCTATAATTCACCCCTCCACTTT.